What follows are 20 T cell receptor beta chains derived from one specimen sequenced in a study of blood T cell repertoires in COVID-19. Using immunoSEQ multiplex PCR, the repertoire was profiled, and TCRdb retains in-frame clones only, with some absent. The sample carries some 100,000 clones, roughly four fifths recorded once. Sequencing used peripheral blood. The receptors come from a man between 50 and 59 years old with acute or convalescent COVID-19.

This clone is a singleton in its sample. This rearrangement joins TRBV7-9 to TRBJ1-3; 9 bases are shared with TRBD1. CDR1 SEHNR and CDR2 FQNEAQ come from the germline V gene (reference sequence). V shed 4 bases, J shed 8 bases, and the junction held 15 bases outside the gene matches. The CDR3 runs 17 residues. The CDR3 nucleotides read TGTGCCAGCAGCTCTACCCCCGGGACAGGGAGGCGATACACCATATATTTT. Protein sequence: CASSSTPGTGRRYTIYF.

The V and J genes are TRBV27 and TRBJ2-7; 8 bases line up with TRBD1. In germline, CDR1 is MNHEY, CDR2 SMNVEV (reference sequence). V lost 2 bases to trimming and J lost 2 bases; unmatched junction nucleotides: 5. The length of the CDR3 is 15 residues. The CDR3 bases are TGTGCCAGCAGTTTAGGGGGACAGGCTCCCTACGAGCAGTACTTC. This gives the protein CASSLGGQAPYEQYF.

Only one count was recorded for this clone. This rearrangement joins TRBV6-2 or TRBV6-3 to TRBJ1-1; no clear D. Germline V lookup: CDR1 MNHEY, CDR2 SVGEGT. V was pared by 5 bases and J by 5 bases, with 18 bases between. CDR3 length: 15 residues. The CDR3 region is CASSTEGSWGTEAFF. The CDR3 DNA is TGTGCCAGCAGTACCGAGGGATCCTGGGGTACTGAAGCTTTCTTT.

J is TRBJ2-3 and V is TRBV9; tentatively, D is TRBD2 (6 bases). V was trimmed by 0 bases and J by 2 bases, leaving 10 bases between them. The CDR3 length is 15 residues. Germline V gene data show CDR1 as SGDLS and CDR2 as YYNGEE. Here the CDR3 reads CASSVGASDTDTQYF. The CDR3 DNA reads TGTGCCAGCAGCGTAGGAGCTAGCGACACAGATACGCAGTATTTT. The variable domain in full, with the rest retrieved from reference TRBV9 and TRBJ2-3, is DSGVTQTPKHLITATGQRVTLRCSPRSGDLSVYWYQQSLDQGLQFLIQYYNGEERAKGNILERFSAQQFPDLHSELNLSSLELGDSALYFCASSVGASDTDTQYFGPGTRLTVL.

The DNA of the CDR3 is TGTGCCAGTAGTATCCCGGGACAGACCTACGAGCAGTACTTC. Amino acid sequence: CASSIPGQTYEQYF. V and J are TRBV19 and TRBJ2-7, with 7 bases fitting TRBD1. The CDR3 runs to 14 residues. V shed 3 bases and J 2 bases; nucleotides not matched to a gene: 4. Germline-derived CDR1 and CDR2 are LNHDA and SQIVND (reference sequence).

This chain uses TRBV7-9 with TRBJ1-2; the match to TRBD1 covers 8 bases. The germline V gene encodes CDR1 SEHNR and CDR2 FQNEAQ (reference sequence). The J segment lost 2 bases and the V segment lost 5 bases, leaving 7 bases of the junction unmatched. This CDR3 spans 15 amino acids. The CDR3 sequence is CASSPRTGTNYGYTF. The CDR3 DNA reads TGTGCCAGCAGCCCTCGGACAGGGACCAACTATGGCTACACCTTC.

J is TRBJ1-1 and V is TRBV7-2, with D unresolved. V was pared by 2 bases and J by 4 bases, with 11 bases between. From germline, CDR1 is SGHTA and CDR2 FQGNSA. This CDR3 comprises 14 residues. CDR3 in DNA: TGTGCCAGCAGCTTATCCGTGCGGGCCACTGAAGCTTTCTTT. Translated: CASSLSVRATEAFF.

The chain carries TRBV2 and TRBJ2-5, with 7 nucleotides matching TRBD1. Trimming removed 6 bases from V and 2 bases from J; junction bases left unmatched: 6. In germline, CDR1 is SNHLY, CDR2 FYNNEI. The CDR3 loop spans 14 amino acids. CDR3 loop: CASRDPGQQETQYF. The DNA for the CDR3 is TGTGCCAGCAGAGATCCGGGACAGCAAGAGACCCAGTACTTC.

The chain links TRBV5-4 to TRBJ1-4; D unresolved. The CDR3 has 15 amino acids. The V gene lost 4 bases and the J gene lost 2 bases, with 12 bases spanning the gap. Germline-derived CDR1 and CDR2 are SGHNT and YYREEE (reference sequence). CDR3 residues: CASSVSTDTNEKLFF. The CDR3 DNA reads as TGTGCCAGCAGCGTCTCCACAGATACTAATGAAAAACTGTTTTTT.

CDR3 sequence reads: CASSEDRAYEQYF. In nucleotides, the CDR3 is TGTGCCAGCAGTGAAGATCGTGCCTACGAGCAGTACTTC. The gene calls are TRBV6-1 and TRBJ2-7; D is uncertain. Per germline, CDR1 MNHNS and CDR2 SASEGT. The CDR3 is 13 amino acids. The germline V and J ends were trimmed by 1 base and 2 bases, with 6 bases remaining between them.

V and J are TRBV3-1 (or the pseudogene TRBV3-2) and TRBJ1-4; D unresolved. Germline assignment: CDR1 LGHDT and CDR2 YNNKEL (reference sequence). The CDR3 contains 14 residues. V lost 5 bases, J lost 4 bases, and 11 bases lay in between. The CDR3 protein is CASSFMGSNEKLFF. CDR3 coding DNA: TGTGCCAGCAGCTTTATGGGGAGTAATGAAAAACTGTTTTTT.

CDR3 sequence (DNA): TGTGCCAGCAGCCAAGGCCGGGTATATGGCTACACCTTC. Translated, it gives CASSQGRVYGYTF. V usage is TRBV14 and J usage is TRBJ1-2; D remains unclear. Germline assignment: CDR1 SGHDN and CDR2 FVKESK. Trimming removed 1 base from V and 5 bases from J, with 8 bases in between. This CDR3 comprises 13 residues.

The CDR3 nucleotides are TGCGCCAGCAGCGGCCAGGGGGCCACTAATGAAAAACTGTTTTTT. Translation: CASSGQGATNEKLFF. This chain joins TRBV5-1 and TRBJ1-4; the match to TRBD1 covers 8 bases. The V gene's germline CDR1 is SGHRS and CDR2 YFSETQ. After removal of 4 bases from V and 2 bases from J, the junction contained 4 bases not matched to a gene. This CDR3 has 15 residues. Based on the CDR3 plus reference TRBV5-1 and TRBJ1-4, the full variable domain is KAGVTQTPRYLIKTRGQQVTLSCSPISGHRSVSWYQQTPGQGLQFLFEYFSETQRNKGNFPGRFSGRQFSNSRSEMNVSTLELGDSALYLCASSGQGATNEKLFFGSGTQLSVL.

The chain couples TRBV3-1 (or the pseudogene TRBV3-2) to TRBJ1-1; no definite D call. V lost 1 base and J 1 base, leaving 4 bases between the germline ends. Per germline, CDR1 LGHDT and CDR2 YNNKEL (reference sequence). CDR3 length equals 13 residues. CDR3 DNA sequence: TGTGCCAGCAGCCAAGTGCGGAACACTGAAGCTTTCTTT. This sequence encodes CASSQVRNTEAFF.

This chain's CDR3 is CASSRWAGARNTEAFF. The CDR3 bases are TGTGCCAGCAGCCGGTGGGCCGGCGCAAGGAACACTGAAGCTTTCTTT. The gene calls are TRBV4-2 and TRBJ1-1; no reliable D call. Germline V gene sequence: CDR1 LGHNA, CDR2 YNFKEQ. CDR3 length equals 16 residues. V lost 4 bases, J lost 1 base, and 16 bases lay in between.

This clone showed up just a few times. CDR3 amino acids: CASCGDGTRRRGETQYF. CDR3 nucleotides: TGTGCCAGCTGTGGGGACGGGACTAGGAGGCGCGGAGAGACCCAGTACTTC. V gene TRBV28 combines with J gene TRBJ2-5; 8 bases are a match to TRBD2. The CDR3 sequence is 17 residues long. The ends lost 8 bases at V and 4 bases at J; junction bases unmatched: 18. Germline assignment: CDR1 MDHEN and CDR2 SYDVKM.

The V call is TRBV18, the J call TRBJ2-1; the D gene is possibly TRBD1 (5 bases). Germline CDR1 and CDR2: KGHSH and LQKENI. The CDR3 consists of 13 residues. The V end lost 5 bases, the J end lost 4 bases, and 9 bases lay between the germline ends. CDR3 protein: CASSGQGYNEQFF. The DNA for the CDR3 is TGTGCCAGCTCAGGTCAGGGTTACAATGAGCAGTTCTTC.

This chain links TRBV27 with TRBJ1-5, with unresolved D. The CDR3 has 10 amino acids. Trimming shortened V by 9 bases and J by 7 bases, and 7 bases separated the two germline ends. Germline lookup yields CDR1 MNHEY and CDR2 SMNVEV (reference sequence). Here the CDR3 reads CARPLQPQHF. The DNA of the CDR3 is TGTGCCAGGCCTCTACAGCCCCAGCATTTT.

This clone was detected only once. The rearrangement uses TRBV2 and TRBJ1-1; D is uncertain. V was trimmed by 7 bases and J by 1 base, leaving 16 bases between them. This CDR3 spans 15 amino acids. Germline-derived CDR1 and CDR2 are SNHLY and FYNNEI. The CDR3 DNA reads TGTGCCAGCACCCCCCTACATCAGGCGAACACTGAAGCTTTCTTT. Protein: CASTPLHQANTEAFF.

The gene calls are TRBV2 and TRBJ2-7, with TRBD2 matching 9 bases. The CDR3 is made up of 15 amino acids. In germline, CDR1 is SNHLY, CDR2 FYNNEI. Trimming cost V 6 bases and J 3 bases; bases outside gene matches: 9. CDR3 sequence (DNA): TGTGCCAGCAGGGTACGGGAGCGGGAGGTCTACGAGCAGTACTTC. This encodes CASRVREREVYEQYF.